This T cell receptor beta chain was identified in a study of T-cell memory formation after mild COVID-19. On the study more broadly: Clusters of TCRs were largely donor specific.

Sample barcodes and UMIs were carried by the TCR alpha and TCR beta cDNA libraries that 5'RACE generated with constant-segment primers. Each CDR3 protein is one row after TCRdb ran MiXCR on the 5' RACE reads. The sample gives 550,000 to 600,000 distinct CDR3 sequences, 20% to 25% of which show up once; about 8.7% is in the top ten. In germline, CDR1 is SGHTA, CDR2 FQGNSA. This CDR3 is built from 13 residues. The germline V and J ends were trimmed by 6 bases and 9 bases, with 17 bases remaining between them. Input material: PBMCs or a T cell subset sorted from them (not recorded which). The TCR comes from an adult woman who had mild COVID-19 (a few samples of this study predate the infection). Cell type and time point are not known. V is TRBV7-2 and J is TRBJ2-5, with D perhaps matching TRBD2 (5 bases). CDR3 sequence: CASSSTTPPAQYF. DNA for the CDR3: TGTGCCAGCAGTTCGACTACCCCCCCGGCCCAGTACTTC.